This passage covers 23 T cell receptor beta chains from one sample sequenced in a study of vaccination and CD4 T cells after COVID-19. The treatment was: roughly 11-day PBMC culture with coronavirus spike peptide pools or control peptides (ViraFEST assay). Their antigen targets remain unknown. Cultured CD4+ T cell DNA was sequenced using the Oncomine TCR Beta short-read assay. TCRdb processed the PCR reads anew with MiXCR; each CDR3 protein has one entry. The table lists approximately 3,000 distinct CDR3 sequences, approximately 33% of them singletons. Sequenced sample: CD4+ T cells from blood, cultured in vitro. All receptors derive from a human donor who had recovered from COVID-19.

Judged by abundance, this clonotype is large. V usage is TRBV10-3 and J usage is TRBJ1-1; D may be TRBD1 (6 bases). This CDR3 region has 13 residues. Germline V gene data show CDR1 as ENHRY and CDR2 as SYGVKD. Between the trimmed V and J ends, which lost 2 bases and 7 bases, there was a span of 11 bases. Written as DNA, the CDR3 is TGTGCCATCAGTGAGCGGGGGGCGAGTGAAGCTTTCTTT. This sequence encodes CAISERGASEAFF.

By its share, this clonotype is medium-sized. The chain carries TRBV19 and TRBJ2-6, with 8 bases that match TRBD1. Germline lookup yields CDR1 LNHDA and CDR2 SQIVND (reference sequence). The ends lost 2 bases at V and 0 bases at J; junction bases unmatched: 15. This CDR3 is built from 21 residues. CDR3 in DNA: TGTGCCAGTAGTATAACAACCCCGCGGACAGGGATACGCTCTGGGGCCAACGTCCTGACTTTC. Encoded protein: CASSITTPRTGIRSGANVLTF.

A single count supports this clonotype. The chain couples TRBV6-1 to TRBJ2-3, with a weak D call TRBD2 (5 bases). The germline gives CDR1 MNHNS, CDR2 SASEGT. The CDR3 totals 12 residues. V was cut by 6 bases and J by 4 bases, with 8 bases left in between. CDR3 bases: TGTGCCAGCAGGAGTAGCGCAGATACGCAGTATTTT. Translating it yields CASRSSADTQYF.

The V call is TRBV21-1, the J call TRBJ2-2; the table names TRBD2, a call not compared with the DNA. TRBV21-1 is listed as a pseudogene. The CDR3 sequence is 17 residues long. The CDR3 sequence: CVSSPGGSGGPTGELFF. As DNA, the CDR3 is TGTGTCAGCAGCCCTGGGGGTAGCGGGGGACCCACCGGGGAGCTGTTTTTT.

The rearrangement links TRBV7-2 to TRBJ2-5; TRBD2 matches 7 bases. CDR1 SGHTA and CDR2 FQGNSA come from the germline V gene. V was pared by 3 bases and J by 5 bases, with 9 bases of the junction left unmatched. CDR3 length equals 15 residues. The CDR3 DNA reads TGTGCCAGCAGCTTGGGGGGGAGCGGGTACGAGACCCAGTACTTC. Translated, it gives CASSLGGSGYETQYF.

The J gene is TRBJ2-2, the V gene TRBV7-9; no definite D call. V lost 3 bases to trimming and J lost 6 bases, with 11 bases between them. Germline V gene lookup returns CDR1 SEHNR and CDR2 FQNEAQ (reference sequence). The CDR3 runs to 14 residues. The CDR3 loop is CASSFVDRAGELFF. The CDR3 bases are TGTGCCAGCAGCTTTGTAGATAGGGCCGGGGAGCTGTTTTTT.

V is TRBV3-1 and J is TRBJ2-1, with 16 bases fitting TRBD2. This CDR3 contains 15 residues. Germline CDR1 is LGHDT and CDR2 is YNNKEL (reference sequence). V was clipped by 10 bases and J by 9 bases; unmatched bases: 9. The CDR3: CATQGTSGGASEQFF. The CDR3 DNA sequence: TGTGCCACTCAAGGGACTAGCGGGGGGGCAAGTGAGCAGTTCTTC.

This clonotype was seen a few times. The chain recombines TRBV2 with TRBJ1-1, with D unclear. This CDR3 contains 13 residues. Trimming removed 4 bases at V and 3 bases at J, with 9 bases between. Germline loops: CDR1 SNHLY, CDR2 FYNNEI. The CDR3 loop reads CASSVVTDTEAFF. In nucleotides, the CDR3 is TGTGCCAGCAGTGTGGTTACTGACACTGAAGCTTTCTTT.

The V call is TRBV12-3 or TRBV12-4, the J call TRBJ1-1, with D perhaps TRBD1 (5 bases). The V gene lost 2 bases and the J gene lost 4 bases, with 14 bases spanning the gap. The CDR3 is 15 amino acids. Written as DNA, the CDR3 is TGTGCCAGCAGTTTACGGTGGGGCCCGGGCACTGAAGCTTTCTTT. Translation gives CASSLRWGPGTEAFF.

This clonotype occurred a few times. The chain links TRBV15 to TRBJ2-3; a possible D gene is TRBD1 (6 bases). CDR1 is LNHNV and CDR2 is YYDKDF in the germline V gene (reference sequence). The V end lost 1 base, the J end lost 4 bases, and 12 bases lay between the germline ends. CDR3 length equals 15 residues. This chain's CDR3 is CATSRAHRVADTQYF. In DNA form, the CDR3 reads TGTGCCACCAGCAGAGCCCACAGGGTCGCAGATACGCAGTATTTT.

This clonotype was recorded a few times. The chain employs TRBV30 and TRBJ1-1; 10 bases fit TRBD1. The CDR3 contains 14 residues. With 3 bases clipped from V and 3 bases from J, the junction kept 4 bases outside the gene matches. Germline V lookup: CDR1 GTSNPN, CDR2 SVGIG (reference sequence). The DNA for the CDR3 is TGTGCCTGGAGCCGGACAGGGGGTGACACTGAAGCTTTCTTT. This sequence encodes CAWSRTGGDTEAFF.

The chain combines TRBV5-1 with TRBJ2-5, with TRBD2 matching over 12 bases. The CDR3 totals 18 residues. V shed 0 bases and J 3 bases; nucleotides not matched to a gene: 9. Germline CDR1 reads SGHRS; CDR2 reads YFSETQ. The CDR3 protein is CASSLVPLSSGGEETQYF. CDR3 DNA: TGCGCCAGCAGCTTGGTCCCGCTGTCTAGCGGGGGGGAAGAGACCCAGTACTTC. Complete variable domain (other parts from reference TRBV5-1 and TRBJ2-5): KAGVTQTPRYLIKTRGQQVTLSCSPISGHRSVSWYQQTPGQGLQFLFEYFSETQRNKGNFPGRFSGRQFSNSRSEMNVSTLELGDSALYLCASSLVPLSSGGEETQYFGPGTRLLVL.

This clonotype was found a few times. The chain couples TRBV21-1 to TRBJ1-2; TRBD1, as called in the table, went unchecked against the DNA. TRBV21-1 is recorded as a pseudogene. The CDR3 is 17 amino acids. CDR3 nucleotides: TGTGCCAGCAGCACCCGGGCCGCCGTTCCCCCTAGCTATGGCTACACCTTC. Amino acids: CASSTRAAVPPSYGYTF.

The chain couples TRBV2 to TRBJ1-4, with 7 bases matching TRBD1. This CDR3 has 14 residues. The J segment lost 6 bases and the V segment lost 5 bases, leaving 6 bases of the junction unmatched. The germline V gene has CDR1 SNHLY and CDR2 FYNNEI. CDR3 in DNA: TGTGCCAGCAGTACACAGGGGTCCGATGAAAAACTGTTTTTT. Translated, it gives CASSTQGSDEKLFF.

This clonotype was seen more than once but under ten times. The chain joins TRBV27 to TRBJ2-1; 7 bases are a match to TRBD2. V lost 5 bases and J lost 2; bases outside the gene matches: 3. The CDR3 is 14 amino acids. In germline, CDR1 is MNHEY, CDR2 SMNVEV (reference sequence). The CDR3 DNA follows: TGTGCCAGCAGTCTAGCGGATACCTACAATGAGCAGTTCTTC. Translation gives CASSLADTYNEQFF.

This clonotype has a handful of counts. The V call is TRBV20-1, the J call TRBJ2-5; perhaps TRBD1 as D (6 bases). The CDR3 is 13 amino acids. The V gene's germline CDR1 is DFQATT and CDR2 SNEGSKA (reference sequence). V was clipped by 5 bases and J by 5 bases, with 15 bases between them. The CDR3 bases are TGCAGTGCTCGACGGGCAGGGGCGGAGACCCAGTACTTC. Residues: CSARRAGAETQYF.

This clonotype has only a few counts. The chain couples TRBV6-1 to TRBJ2-7, with 7 bases aligning to TRBD2. The CDR3 loop spans 16 amino acids. The germline V gene encodes CDR1 MNHNS and CDR2 SASEGT. V was pared by 6 bases and J by 2 bases, with 13 bases of the junction left unmatched. The CDR3 coding sequence is TGTGCCAGCAGGGCCTCGGGGACGGGGGGTACCTACGAGCAGTACTTC. Amino acid sequence: CASRASGTGGTYEQYF.

The table lists this clonotype with a few counts. The gene calls are TRBV6-5 and TRBJ2-1; D could derive from TRBD1 or TRBD2 (5 bases each). V was shortened by 4 bases and J by 7 bases, with 20 bases between the two germline ends. Germline CDR1 is MNHEY and CDR2 is SVGAGI. The CDR3 extends over 16 amino acids. The CDR3 nucleotides are TGTGCCAGCAGTTCCGCGACTACTCAGGACAAGAATGAGCAGTTCTTC. As protein: CASSSATTQDKNEQFF.

V is TRBV12-3 or TRBV12-4 and J is TRBJ2-3, with 7 bases lining up with TRBD2. V dropped 1 base and J dropped 9; count of bases not matched to a gene: 7. The CDR3 is 14 residues long. The CDR3 DNA is TGTGCCAGCAGTTTAGGCCGGGGGGTACGGACGCAGTATTTT. Protein: CASSLGRGVRTQYF.

This chain joins TRBV11-3 and TRBJ2-5; TRBD1 matches 7 bases. Trimming took 5 bases from V and 5 from J; bases not matched to a gene: 8. Germline V gene sequence: CDR1 SGHNT, CDR2 YENEEA. The CDR3 sequence is 14 residues long. In nucleotides, the CDR3 is TGTGCCAGCAGCCCAGGGACAGCGGCCGAGACCCAGTACTTC. This translates into CASSPGTAAETQYF. Complete variable domain (other parts from reference TRBV11-3 and TRBJ2-5): EAGVVQSPRYKIIEKKQPVAFWCNPISGHNTLYWYLQNLGQGPELLIRYENEEAVDDSQLPKDRFSAERLKGVDSTLKIQPAELGDSAVYLCASSPGTAAETQYFGPGTRLLVL.

The chain couples TRBV9 to TRBJ2-3; D possibly uses TRBD1 or TRBD2 (6 bases each). The CDR3 covers 15 residues. The germline V and J ends were trimmed by 6 bases and 1 base, with 15 bases remaining between them. Germline V gene lookup returns CDR1 SGDLS and CDR2 YYNGEE. CDR3 bases: TGTGCCAGCACCAGAGGGGGGCCCGGCACAGATACGCAGTATTTT. As protein: CASTRGGPGTDTQYF.

The chain is built from TRBV20-1 and TRBJ2-7; 10 bases match TRBD2. From germline, CDR1 is DFQATT and CDR2 SNEGSKA (reference sequence). V gave up 3 bases and J gave up 1 base; unmatched junction bases: 6. The CDR3 loop spans 15 amino acids. In DNA, the CDR3 is TGCAGTGCTAGTTCGGCTAGCGGGGGTTCCTACGAGCAGTACTTC. Translated: CSASSASGGSYEQYF.

This clonotype appeared a few times. The chain links TRBV28 to TRBJ2-1; possibly TRBD1 or TRBD2 for D (6 bases each). Trimming left V 8 bases short and J 1 base short, with 15 bases between. CDR3 length: 15 residues. CDR1 is MDHEN and CDR2 is SYDVKM in the germline V gene. The CDR3 protein is CASGEGGFSYNEQFF. The DNA of the CDR3 is TGTGCCAGCGGTGAAGGGGGGTTTTCCTACAATGAGCAGTTCTTC.